This T cell receptor beta chain originates from a study of CD8+ T cells in alopecia areata. Whole-study context: The share of scalp area affected provided the severity score for treated patients.

The treatment: oral pan-JAK inhibitor, 5-10 mg twice daily. This CDR3 is 12 amino acids long. Germline CDR1 is GTSNPN and CDR2 is SVGIG (reference sequence). As concerns this clone: The junction departs from the called germline gene at one end, perhaps through a read error.

RNA was isolated and reverse transcribed to cDNA, the sequencing template. Assay used: immunoSEQ multiplex PCR; TCRdb lists only in-frame clones, some missing. The table lists some 170,000 clones, roughly 63% of them singletons. The chain is built from TRBV30 and TRBJ2-3; D may correspond to TRBD1 or TRBD2 (5 bases each). Source: CD4+ T cells sorted from blood, taken at approximately week 55, from a patient treated with tofacitinib. This clonotype was sampled from a human donor with alopecia areata. For the CDR3, the DNA is TGTGCCCTCTCCCAGGGAAGGTGGGAGATCGATTTT. The encoded protein is CALSQGRWEIDF.